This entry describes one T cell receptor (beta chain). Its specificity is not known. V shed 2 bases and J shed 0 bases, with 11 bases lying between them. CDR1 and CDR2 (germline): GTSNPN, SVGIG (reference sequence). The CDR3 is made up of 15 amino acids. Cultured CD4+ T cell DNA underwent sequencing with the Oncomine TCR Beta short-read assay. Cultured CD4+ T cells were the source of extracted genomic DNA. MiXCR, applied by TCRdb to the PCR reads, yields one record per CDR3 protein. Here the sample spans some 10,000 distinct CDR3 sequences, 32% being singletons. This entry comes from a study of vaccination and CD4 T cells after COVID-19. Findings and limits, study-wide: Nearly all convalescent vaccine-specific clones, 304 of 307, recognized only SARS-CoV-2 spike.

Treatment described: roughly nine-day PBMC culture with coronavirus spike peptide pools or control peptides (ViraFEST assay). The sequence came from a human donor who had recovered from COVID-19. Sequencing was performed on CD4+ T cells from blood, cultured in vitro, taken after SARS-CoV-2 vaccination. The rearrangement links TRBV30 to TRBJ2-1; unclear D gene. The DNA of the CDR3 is TGTGCCTGGAGTAGCCGGGTAAGCTCCTACAATGAGCAGTTCTTC. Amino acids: CAWSSRVSSYNEQFF. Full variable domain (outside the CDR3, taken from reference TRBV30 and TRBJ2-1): SQTIHQWPATLVQPVGSPLSLECTVEGTSNPNLYWYRQAAGRGLQLLFYSVGIGQISSEVPQNLSASRPQDRQFILSSKKLLLSDSGFYLCAWSSRVSSYNEQFFGPGTRLTVL.